This T cell receptor beta chain emerged from a study of glioma-infiltrating T cells. Study summary: Presurgical dexamethasone in glioma patients lasted six or fewer days.

This clonotype has just a few counts. Its target is unknown. Study-wide results and limits: Patients with low tissue-blood divergence carried a signature set of shared blood CDR3 motifs. Tissue-blood divergence was below expectation in non-neoplastic patients, above in gliomas.

The iRepertoire nested amplicon-rescue multiplex PCR amplified TCR alpha and beta CDR3s from RNA. Tissue mRNA or PBMC total RNA, roughly 95-400 ng, went into one-step reverse transcription and amplification. TCRdb reanalysed the multiplex PCR reads using MiXCR and keeps one entry per CDR3 protein. The repertoire holds roughly 350,000 distinct CDR3 sequences, with around 45% as singletons. In germline, CDR1 is SNHLY, CDR2 FYNNEI. V lost 1 base to trimming and J lost 1 base, with 10 bases between them. There are 15 residues in the CDR3. J is TRBJ2-5 and V is TRBV2; tentative D call: TRBD2 (7 bases). The receptor was isolated from a human donor with low-grade glioma or glioblastoma, undergoing nonglioma brain surgery, or in good health (not recorded which). The sequencing input was glioma tissue, nonneoplastic brain tissue, or PBMCs (not recorded which). The CDR3 nucleotides read TGTGCCAGCAGTGAAGGGAGGGGGGGCCAAGAGACCCAGTACTTC. It specifies CASSEGRGGQETQYF. The variable domain in full, completed from reference TRBV2 and TRBJ2-5, reads EPEVTQTPSHQVTQMGQEVILRCVPISNHLYFYWYRQILGQKVEFLVSFYNNEISEKSEIFDDQFSVERPDGSNFTLKIRSTKLEDSAMYFCASSEGRGGQETQYFGPGTRLLVL.